This T cell receptor beta chain was observed in a study of cytomegalovirus exposure and HLA in healthy donors. Study outcomes and limitations: TCR beta chains associated with HLA were, in a later analysis, more clonally expanded than equally common others. On later analysis, the bulk of CMV-associated TCR beta chains appeared to be HLA-restricted.

Turning to this clone: The antigen is undetermined.

60 Vbeta and 13 Jbeta primers were used in PCR. Clones were read by immunoSEQ multiplex PCR, and TCRdb kept only the in-frame ones, dropping some. Among some 150,000 clones, around 78% were seen once, and the ten largest hold approximately 2.1%. Source material: PBMCs. The sequence was obtained from a woman in her twenties or thirties in good health and CMV-seropositive.

CDR3 in DNA: TGTGCCACCAGCAGAGATCGAAGTTTAAGCGATGAGCAGTTCTTC. It codes for CATSRDRSLSDEQFF. The gene calls are TRBV15 and TRBJ2-1; D not resolved. This CDR3 spans 15 amino acids. The V end was cut by 0 bases, the J end by 8 bases, with 14 bases between. Germline V CDR1 and CDR2: LNHNV, YYDKDF (reference sequence). The variable domain in full, with the rest retrieved from reference TRBV15 and TRBJ2-1, is DAMVIQNPRYQVTQFGKPVTLSCSQTLNHNVMYWYQQKSSQAPKLLFHYYDKDFNNEADTPDNFQSRRPNTSFCFLDIRSPGLGDTAMYLCATSRDRSLSDEQFFGPGTRLTVL.